The entry that follows covers one T cell receptor beta chain sequence. This clonotype was counted at least ten times. Its antigen specificity is not known. Base-call qualities are not available, and no considerably larger clone is one nucleotide away. Ficoll-Paque density gradient centrifugation was used to isolate PBMCs. Instrument on record: Illumina NovaSeq 6000. TCRalpha and TCRbeta cDNA libraries were constructed by 5'RACE with constant-segment primers, with sample barcodes and unique molecular identifiers being introduced. RNA was extracted from every sample with Trizol reagent. Libraries were amplified in two PCR steps, with a second sample barcode and Illumina TruSeq adapters added in the second step. Libraries were sequenced on an Illumina NovaSeq with 2 x 150 bp paired-end reads. The authors' pipeline ran thus. The reads were demultiplexed and collapsed into UMI-guided consensus sequences using migec v1.2.7. Using mixcr v2.1.11, the UMI consensuses were aligned to TRA and TRB V and J templates and assembled into clonotypes. A clonotype was counted as expanded or contracted only if both edgeR and NoisET called the change significant, with noise models trained on biological replicates. For edgeR calls, a false discovery rate-adjusted p below 0.01 and a log2 fold-change threshold of 1 were applied. As an exploratory analysis of dynamics, max-normalized trajectories of the 1000 most abundant clonotypes were examined with PCA combined with hierarchical clustering. Separately sequenced CD4+ and CD8+ repertoires were used to assign a CD4 or CD8 phenotype to each responding clone. The public sequencing data were trimmed at Q25 with fastp and processed into clonotypes with MiXCR by TCRdb, which kept only in-frame beta chains. Records with the same CDR3 protein are collapsed into one entry carrying the most frequent genes and DNA. These V and J calls rely on TCRdb rather than the paper's analysis. This sample has tens of thousands of distinct CDR3 sequences in its table, and about 16% of those were observed once. The ten largest make up about 1.4% of the sample.

The record originates from a study of T-cell memory formation after mild COVID-19 listed by TCRdb under 2021. About the full investigation: TCR sequence clusters from the two donors were found to be largely donor specific. T-cell clones expanding and contracting after mild COVID-19 in a couple of donors were tracked by longitudinal TCRalpha and TCRbeta repertoire sequencing. The cohort comprised two young, previously healthy adult volunteers, one female and one male.

Study-wide conclusions, independent of this receptor: The second-wave clones that peaked on day 37 were not confirmed to be SARS-CoV-2 specific. Only a couple of mild cases were covered by the study, and larger cohorts that include severe cases with pre-infection samples were considered necessary. Contracting CD4+ clones were found mainly in CM and EM memory subsets, while CD8+ clones were enriched in EMRA. Clones contracting from day 15 to 85 had balanced CD4/CD8 phenotypes, while a second wave expanding from day 15 to 37 was biased towards CD4+. Some responding clones were detected in pre-infection memory, suggesting pre-existing cross-reactive memory T cells joined the SARS-CoV-2 response.

The CDR3 goes from the cysteine to the phenylalanine over 14 residues. The sequence is cut down to CDR3 DNA, 42 bases in frame from base 1. The junction shows trimming of 8 bases on V and 0 bases on J, and the gene matches do not reach 7 bases of it. CDR1 and CDR2 are drawn from the germline V gene (reference sequence): MNHNY, SVGAGI. What was sequenced was PBMCs or a T cell subset sorted from them (not recorded which). The TCR originated in an adult who had mild COVID-19 (a few samples of this study predate the infection). The sample titles of this study are shuffled in the database, so cell type and time point are left out. The receptor chain draws on TRBV6-6 and TRBJ2-7; a stretch of 7 junction bases matches TRBD2. The DNA reads as follows: TGTGCCAGCGGCTCTAGCGGCAGCTCCTACGAGCAGTACTTC. Its protein reads: CASGSSGSSYEQYF.